This TCR beta chain came from a study of T cell repertoires in cytomegalovirus infection. Overall study: Based on public TCR beta signatures, there were indications of CMV infection and of a matching HLA type.

Trimming stripped 3 bases from V and 0 bases from J, with 9 bases between. The length of the CDR3 is 14 residues. The table lists this clonotype with many counts. The antigen is not known. MiXCR, run by TCRdb on the reads, gives a single entry per CDR3 protein. The sample holds some 120,000 distinct CDR3 sequences; about 9.5% are singletons and the top ten take approximately 33%. The rearrangement links TRBV12-3 or TRBV12-4 to TRBJ2-7, with TRBD2 as a possible D gene (5 bases). The specimen sequenced was PBMCs, sequenced either directly or after in vitro stimulation (not recorded which). The TCR originated in a human donor in good health (CMV status not recorded). Some clones in this sample may be carry-over from other donors' samples. CDR3 loop: CASSFLLDSYEQYF. CDR3 DNA sequence: TGTGCCAGCAGTTTCCTACTAGACTCCTACGAGCAGTACTTC.